This T cell receptor (beta chain) was obtained from a study of CD8+ T cells in alopecia areata. At the level of the study: Treatment comprised oral tofacitinib, 5 to 10 mg twice daily, in treated patients.

Sample treatment: oral pan-JAK inhibitor, 5-10 mg twice daily. Separation by sorting yielded CD4+ and CD8+ T cells from PBMCs. Regarding the study as a whole: Alopecia totalis/universalis scalp especially showed more expanded CD8+ clones than normal scalp. Mice gave a clearer picture of TCR sharing than patients did, possibly for HLA-related reasons.

After isolation, RNA underwent reverse transcription to generate cDNA as the sequencing template. The data were produced by immunoSEQ multiplex PCR, yet TCRdb's version contains in-frame clones alone and is incomplete. The sample contains some 220,000 clones, under 75% of which appear only once. To note about this clone: What it binds is not known.

The germline gives CDR1 LGHNA, CDR2 YSLEER. The V and J ends lost 0 bases and 13 bases, in that order; junction bases with no gene match: 13. The CDR3 length is 15 residues. This TCR was sampled from a human donor with alopecia areata. The chain employs TRBV4-3 and TRBJ1-2; 8 bases align to TRBD1. The sample here was CD4+ T cells sorted from blood, taken at week 4, from a patient treated with tofacitinib. The CDR3: CASSQDMGTGSPGTF. The CDR3 DNA sequence: TGCGCCAGCAGCCAAGATATGGGGACAGGTTCCCCGGGCACCTTC.